These 28 T cell receptor beta chains originate from one sample sequenced in a study of T-cell memory formation after mild COVID-19. TCRdb called the 5' RACE reads again in MiXCR, with one record for every CDR3 protein. The sample comprises a few hundred thousand distinct CDR3 sequences, more than 20% of which are singletons, and under 15% rests with the top ten. Sequenced material: PBMCs or a T cell subset sorted from them (not recorded which). These receptors all come from an adult woman who had mild COVID-19 (a few samples of this study predate the infection). Cell type and time point are not known.

The chain employs TRBV24-1 and TRBJ2-7; tentative D call: TRBD1 (6 bases). The CDR3 is 16 amino acids. The germline V and J ends were trimmed by 3 bases and 4 bases, with 18 bases remaining between them. The V gene's germline CDR1 is KGHDR and CDR2 SFDVKD. This CDR3 is CATSDAGTSTPYEQYF. The CDR3 bases are TGTGCCACCAGTGATGCCGGGACATCCACCCCTTACGAGCAGTACTTC.

The sample holds a few counts of this clonotype. The chain combines TRBV11-2 with TRBJ2-3; possibly TRBD1 or TRBD2 for D (5 bases each). The CDR3 covers 16 residues. CDR1 is SGHAT and CDR2 is FQNNGV in the germline V gene. Deletions cut 1 base from V and 0 bases from J, with 11 bases between. Written as DNA, the CDR3 is TGTGCCAGCAGCTTAGCTGGGGGTACTAGCACAGATACGCAGTATTTT. Translation: CASSLAGGTSTDTQYF.

This clonotype appeared many times. The chain carries TRBV7-9 and TRBJ2-7, with 12 bases aligning to TRBD2. The CDR3 covers 17 residues. After removal of 2 bases from V and 1 base from J, the junction contained 6 bases not matched to a gene. Germline V CDR1 and CDR2: SEHNR, FQNEAQ (reference sequence). This CDR3 is CASSLPPLAGGSYEQYF. The CDR3 DNA sequence: TGTGCCAGCAGCTTACCACCACTAGCGGGAGGTTCCTACGAGCAGTACTTC.

This chain links TRBV5-6 with TRBJ2-1; tentatively, D is TRBD1 (5 bases). Trimming shortened V by 4 bases and J by 8 bases, and 22 bases separated the two germline ends. The CDR3 is 16 amino acids. Germline loops: CDR1 SGHDT, CDR2 YYEEEE. The CDR3 DNA follows: TGTGCCAGCAGCCCCGAATATAGCAGGGTTCGCGATGAGCAGTTCTTC. This gives the protein CASSPEYSRVRDEQFF. Supplemented by reference TRBV5-6 and TRBJ2-1, the full variable domain reads DAGVTQSPTHLIKTRGQQVTLRCSPKSGHDTVSWYQQALGQGPQFIFQYYEEEERQRGNFPDRFSGHQFPNYSSELNVNALLLGDSALYLCASSPEYSRVRDEQFFGPGTRLTVL.

This clonotype was picked up a small number of times. The genes are TRBV24-1 and TRBJ1-2; 8 bases agree with TRBD1. Per germline, CDR1 KGHDR and CDR2 SFDVKD. Trimming cost V 2 bases and J 4 bases; bases outside gene matches: 2. The CDR3 is made up of 14 amino acids. DNA for the CDR3: TGTGCCACCAGTGATTGGACAGGGTCCTATGGCTACACCTTC. It specifies CATSDWTGSYGYTF.

V and J are TRBV24-1 and TRBJ2-2; D unclear. The CDR3 length is 17 residues. Germline V CDR1 and CDR2: KGHDR, SFDVKD. Trimming took off 5 bases at V and 3 bases at J, with 18 bases between the two ends. The CDR3 DNA follows: TGTGCCACCAGTGGCCTCGCTCTAGGTCGAGACACCGGGGAGCTGTTTTTT. It encodes CATSGLALGRDTGELFF.

This clonotype came up a few times. The rearrangement uses TRBV6-6 and TRBJ1-5, with a tentative D call TRBD1 (5 bases). There are 14 residues in the CDR3. Per germline, CDR1 MNHNY and CDR2 SVGAGI (reference sequence). V dropped 10 bases and J dropped 7 bases, with 20 bases sitting between them. CDR3 sequence reads: CATHPAGLKQPQHF. CDR3 DNA: TGTGCCACCCACCCGGCAGGGCTCAAGCAGCCCCAGCATTTT.

This clonotype showed up just a few times. V is TRBV2 and J is TRBJ2-3; a weak D match, TRBD1 (6 bases). The germline CDR1 and CDR2 sequences are SNHLY and FYNNEI. Trimming pared 6 bases from V and 2 bases from J, leaving 18 bases between. CDR3 length: 16 residues. CDR3 amino acids: CASSEGSGTNTDTQYF. In DNA, the CDR3 is TGTGCCAGCAGCGAGGGATCCGGGACAAACACAGATACGCAGTATTTT.

The chain is built from TRBV27 and TRBJ1-1; D call uncertain. In germline, CDR1 is MNHEY, CDR2 SMNVEV (reference sequence). This CDR3 spans 16 amino acids. The V gene lost 4 bases and the J gene lost 3 bases, with 18 bases spanning the gap. As DNA, the CDR3 is TGTGCCAGCAGTTCTCGGACGAGCTTGGAGGACACTGAAGCTTTCTTT. It is translated as CASSSRTSLEDTEAFF.

The chain joins TRBV30 to TRBJ1-1; unclear D gene. V was clipped by 2 bases and J by 9 bases, with 13 bases between them. Germline-derived CDR1 and CDR2 are GTSNPN and SVGIG (reference sequence). This CDR3 comprises 12 residues. The DNA for the CDR3 is TGTGCCTGGAGTAGAGAGGCGACTAAAGCTTTCTTT. Protein: CAWSREATKAFF.

This chain joins TRBV7-2 and TRBJ1-6; D unresolved. This CDR3 has 15 amino acids. Germline V gives CDR1 SGHTA, CDR2 FQGNSA. The V end was cut by 4 bases, the J end by 7 bases, with 14 bases between. DNA for the CDR3: TGTGCCAGCAGCTACACCGGGTTCGGCAATTCACCCCTCCACTTT. Its translation: CASSYTGFGNSPLHF.

This sequence joins TRBV24-1 and TRBJ2-1; D is perhaps TRBD1 (6 bases). The V end was cut by 11 bases, the J end by 7 bases, with 14 bases between. CDR1 is KGHDR and CDR2 is SFDVKD in the germline V gene. The CDR3 totals 12 residues. DNA of the CDR3: TGTGCCAGCAGGGGATGGGGGAATGAGCAGTTCTTC. Protein product: CASRGWGNEQFF.

This clonotype was seen ten or more times. J is TRBJ2-5 and V is TRBV29-1; D may be TRBD1 or TRBD2 (5 bases each). Deletions cut 7 bases from V and 2 bases from J, with 14 bases between. Germline V gives CDR1 SQVTM, CDR2 ANQGSEA. This CDR3 has 13 residues. The CDR3 DNA follows: TGCAGCGGTACCGGGACGTTACAAGAGACCCAGTACTTC. Amino acids: CSGTGTLQETQYF. Variable domain in full (rest from reference TRBV29-1 and TRBJ2-5): SAVISQKPSRDICQRGTSLTIQCQVDSQVTMMFWYRQQPGQSLTLIATANQGSEATYESGFVIDKFPISRPNLTFSTLTVSNMSPEDSSIYLCSGTGTLQETQYFGPGTRLLVL.

The chain is built from TRBV6-5 and TRBJ1-1, with TRBD1 as a possible D gene (6 bases). This CDR3 has 13 amino acids. Germline V lookup: CDR1 MNHEY, CDR2 SVGAGI. The V gene lost 2 bases and the J gene lost 4 bases, with 8 bases spanning the gap. This CDR3 reads CASSYRDTTEAFF. In DNA, the CDR3 is TGTGCCAGCAGTTACAGGGACACCACTGAAGCTTTCTTT.

This clonotype was seen more than once but under ten times. The V gene is TRBV12-3 or TRBV12-4, the J gene TRBJ2-3; TRBD2 aligns across 7 bases. CDR3 length: 15 residues. The J segment lost 0 bases and the V segment lost 5 bases, leaving 5 bases of the junction unmatched. As DNA, the CDR3 is TGTGCCAGCAGTCCGGGGAGGGCTAGCACAGATACGCAGTATTTT. Translating gives CASSPGRASTDTQYF.

This chain uses TRBV4-2 with TRBJ2-6, with 7 bases that match TRBD2. V was clipped by 0 bases and J by 4 bases; unmatched bases: 6. The germline CDR1 and CDR2 sequences are LGHNA and YNFKEQ. The CDR3 is made up of 17 amino acids. The CDR3 here is CASSQDGRGSGANVLTF. The CDR3 bases are TGTGCCAGCAGCCAAGATGGGAGGGGATCGGGGGCCAACGTCCTGACTTTC.

The chain links TRBV7-2 to TRBJ2-1; D unclear. The V end was cut by 2 bases, the J end by 0 bases, with 11 bases between. Germline V gene sequence: CDR1 SGHTA, CDR2 FQGNSA. The CDR3 runs to 16 residues. The DNA of the CDR3 is TGTGCCAGCAGCTTATTGTCATTCAGCTCCTACAATGAGCAGTTCTTC. This gives the protein CASSLLSFSSYNEQFF.

This chain joins TRBV4-2 and TRBJ2-5, with 9 nucleotides matching TRBD2. From germline, CDR1 is LGHNA and CDR2 YNFKEQ. The CDR3 is 16 residues long. Trimming removed 0 bases from V and 4 bases from J; junction bases left unmatched: 6. The CDR3 DNA is TGTGCCAGCAGCCAAGATATCGGTAGCGGGGGAGAGACCCAGTACTTC. Translation: CASSQDIGSGGETQYF.

This clonotype has a handful of counts. The chain couples TRBV5-1 to TRBJ2-3; 11 bases agree with TRBD2. The CDR3 is made up of 17 amino acids. Unmatched junction bases numbered 11, after V lost 4 bases and J lost 4 bases. Germline V gene data show CDR1 as SGHRS and CDR2 as YFSETQ. The CDR3 sequence: CASSPGLTSGIADTQYF. CDR3 bases: TGCGCCAGCAGCCCCGGACTGACTAGCGGGATAGCAGATACGCAGTATTTT.

The J gene is TRBJ1-1, the V gene TRBV5-1, with D maybe TRBD1 (6 bases). V was pared by 3 bases and J by 7 bases, with 13 bases between. The CDR3 totals 13 residues. Germline V lookup: CDR1 SGHRS, CDR2 YFSETQ. The CDR3 DNA sequence: TGCGCCAGCAGCTCCCCGACAGGCAGTGAAGCTTTCTTT. The encoded protein is CASSSPTGSEAFF.

J is TRBJ2-1 and V is TRBV27, with no clear D. The germline V gene encodes CDR1 MNHEY and CDR2 SMNVEV (reference sequence). V was shortened by 7 bases and J by 0 bases, with 10 bases between the two germline ends. CDR3 length equals 14 residues. CDR3 in amino acids: CASTYTGSYNEQFF. Written as DNA, the CDR3 is TGTGCCAGCACATACACTGGCTCCTACAATGAGCAGTTCTTC.

The chain couples TRBV5-5 to TRBJ1-2; 7 nucleotides agree with TRBD1. CDR3 length: 15 residues. CDR1 SGHKS and CDR2 YYEKEE come from the germline V gene (reference sequence). The ends lost 3 bases at V and 4 bases at J; junction bases unmatched: 9. For the CDR3, the DNA is TGTGCCAGCAGCTCATTACAGGGGCCAGGCTATGGCTACACCTTC. Encoded protein: CASSSLQGPGYGYTF.

This clonotype was seen more than once but under ten times. The CDR3 region has the DNA TGTGCCTGGGAAACTGGACAGGGGGCTGTCTACGAGCAGTACTTC. Translation gives CAWETGQGAVYEQYF. The rearrangement uses TRBV30 and TRBJ2-7, with 11 bases fitting TRBD1. Germline values: CDR1 GTSNPN, CDR2 SVGIG (reference sequence). The trim removed 5 bases at V and 3 bases at J, leaving 9 bases unmatched. CDR3 size: 15 residues.

This clonotype was observed a handful of times. This chain links TRBV4-2 with TRBJ1-1, with no clear D. Between the trimmed V and J ends, which lost 3 bases and 5 bases, there was a span of 16 bases. The CDR3 extends over 15 amino acids. Germline CDR1 LGHNA, CDR2 YNFKEQ. DNA of the CDR3: TGTGCCAGCAGCCATCTCCTCCAAATAGGAACTGAAGCTTTCTTT. This translates into CASSHLLQIGTEAFF.

The chain combines TRBV12-3 or TRBV12-4 with TRBJ2-2; D may be TRBD2 (6 bases). This CDR3 is 19 amino acids long. V was shortened by 1 base and J by 2 bases, with 20 bases between the two germline ends. The CDR3 DNA follows: TGTGCCAGCAGTTTAGAGCCTACGACAGAGGGAGGTAACACCGGGGAGCTGTTTTTT. This codes for CASSLEPTTEGGNTGELFF.

The CDR3 sequence is CSARARGASSYEQYF. CDR3 in DNA: TGCAGTGCTAGAGCGCGGGGGGCAAGCTCCTACGAGCAGTACTTC. The chain has TRBV20-1 and TRBJ2-7; 8 bases map to TRBD2. Trimming removed 1 base from V and 0 bases from J; junction bases left unmatched: 5. This CDR3 spans 15 amino acids. Germline CDR1 and CDR2: DFQATT and SNEGSKA (reference sequence).

The J gene is TRBJ2-1, the V gene TRBV3-1; TRBD2 aligns across 9 bases. Looked up from germline, CDR1 is LGHDT and CDR2 is YNNKEL (reference sequence). With V trimmed by 4 bases and J by 5 bases, 12 bases remained unmatched. The CDR3 runs to 17 residues. CDR3 nucleotide sequence: TGTGCCAGCAGCCTCGGGGGGACTAGCATAGGGGACAATGAGCAGTTCTTC. It is translated as CASSLGGTSIGDNEQFF.

The chain recombines TRBV29-1 with TRBJ2-5; 12 bases are a match to TRBD2. The CDR3 runs to 14 residues. Germline CDR1 is SQVTM and CDR2 is ANQGSEA. The trim removed 2 bases at V and 5 bases at J, leaving 3 bases unmatched. CDR3 region: CSVELAGGGETQYF. The DNA for the CDR3 is TGCAGCGTTGAACTAGCGGGAGGGGGGGAGACCCAGTACTTC. Supplemented by reference TRBV29-1 and TRBJ2-5, the full variable domain reads SAVISQKPSRDICQRGTSLTIQCQVDSQVTMMFWYRQQPGQSLTLIATANQGSEATYESGFVIDKFPISRPNLTFSTLTVSNMSPEDSSIYLCSVELAGGGETQYFGPGTRLLVL.